The rows below give T cell receptor beta chains drawn from one sample of a study of blood T cell repertoires in COVID-19. Assay used: immunoSEQ multiplex PCR; TCRdb lists only in-frame clones, some missing. The sample contains 70,000 to 95,000 clones, over 80% of which appear only once. Sample: peripheral blood. The receptors were gathered from a woman between 45 and 65 years old in a cohort sampled during active COVID-19. Each CDR3 is given with its conserved first and last residue. D genes are given only for firm matches. Clone size is shown for a subset of rows, as once, few, many or a class of expanded clone.

abundance: .
d_gene: TRBD1
j_gene: TRBJ1-1
v_gene: TRBV6-5
CDR3nt: TGTGCCAGCAGTCCCAAGGACAGGGTCGATACTGAAGCTTTCTTT
CDR3aa: CASSPKDRVDTEAFF

abundance: .
d_gene: TRBD2
j_gene: TRBJ2-3
v_gene: TRBV5-1
CDR3nt: TGCGCCAGCAGCATGACTAGCGGGAGGGCCCGAACAGATACGCAGTATTTT
CDR3aa: CASSMTSGRARTDTQYF

abundance: .
d_gene: .
j_gene: TRBJ2-6
v_gene: TRBV7-8
CDR3nt: TGTGCCAGCAAACCTCCAGTGGCCGTTTCGTCCCTGACTTTC
CDR3aa: CASKPPVAVSSLTF

abundance: .
d_gene: .
j_gene: TRBJ2-7
v_gene: TRBV6-6
CDR3nt: TGTGCCAGCAGTTTCAACAGGGCCGCGGGCCACGAGCAGTACTTC
CDR3aa: CASSFNRAAGHEQYF

abundance: once
d_gene: TRBD2
j_gene: TRBJ2-5
v_gene: TRBV19
CDR3nt: TGTGCCAGTAGTACTTTCGATGGGACTAGCGAGTCTCTTGGCCAGTACTTC
CDR3aa: CASSTFDGTSESLGQYF

abundance: .
d_gene: TRBD2
j_gene: TRBJ2-7
v_gene: TRBV6-5
CDR3nt: TGTGCCACCCAGACTAGCGGGAGGACTGGCGAGCAGTACTTC
CDR3aa: CATQTSGRTGEQYF

abundance: .
d_gene: .
j_gene: TRBJ1-2
v_gene: TRBV6-5
CDR3nt: TGTGCCAGCAGTTACTCGGGCGTTTCATATGGCTACACCTTC
CDR3aa: CASSYSGVSYGYTF

abundance: .
d_gene: .
j_gene: TRBJ2-1
v_gene: TRBV9
CDR3nt: TGTGCCAGCAGCGTAGGACTAGTAGTCGCTGAGCAGTTCTTC
CDR3aa: CASSVGLVVAEQFF

abundance: .
d_gene: .
j_gene: TRBJ2-4
v_gene: TRBV7-2
CDR3nt: TGTGCCAGCAGCGCGACAGGAACAGCCAAAAACATTCAGTACTTC
CDR3aa: CASSATGTAKNIQYF

abundance: .
d_gene: .
j_gene: TRBJ1-4
v_gene: TRBV18
CDR3nt: TGTGCCAGCTCACCACTGCGGGGGGATAATGAAAAACTGTTTTTT
CDR3aa: CASSPLRGDNEKLFF

abundance: .
d_gene: .
j_gene: TRBJ2-1
v_gene: TRBV5-1
CDR3nt: TGCGCCAGCAGTAGGTGGACAGGGGGCTCGACTAGCGGGAGTGAGGATGAGCAGTTCTTC
CDR3aa: CASSRWTGGSTSGSEDEQFF

abundance: once
d_gene: .
j_gene: TRBJ2-5
v_gene: TRBV7-9
CDR3nt: TGTGCCAGCAGCTTAGAGTCAGGAACTCGGGAGACCCAGTACTTC
CDR3aa: CASSLESGTRETQYF